The present TCR beta chain was sequenced within a study of identifying expanded T cells in peripheral blood (dated by TCRdb to between 2018 and 2021). About the full investigation: Four technical replicates, made by sequencing separate aliquots from the same pool of genomic DNA, were compared pairwise.

TCRbeta CDR3 regions were profiled with the immunoSEQ Assay using bias-controlled multiplex PCR amplification of genomic DNA. The paper's processing steps were these. To quantify the absolute abundance of each unique TCRbeta CDR3 region, the sequences were collapsed and filtered. Differential abundance was assessed using a binomial (Fisher-equivalent) model and a beta-binomial model in which time-dependent variance fitted from healthy donors was added. Clones with fewer than 5 combined templates were excluded, and clones with Benjamini-Hochberg FDR below 0.01 were called differentially abundant. In the beta-binomial model, variance was expressed as a function of the total template count across the two samples, in the form v = (b*log(k)+a)^2. Not all clones reach the TCRdb copy of this immuneACCESS table, which keeps in-frame sequences only. Checked studies attribute under half of the gap to unresolved V genes and leave the rest unexplained. For V, J and clone size, that table is used; D and trimming come from the DNA. The table for this sample lists approximately 85,000 clones; about 83% of them were counted only once. The ten top clones hold 15% to 20% of the sample.

Of note for this clone: Its antigen is still unknown. Per-base quality was not reported, and no clone a single base away is much larger than it.

On the study overall, not on this receptor specifically: The authors expected biological variance in healthy repertoires might increase further over much longer intervals such as months to years. Across all healthy donors, variance in clone template counts between approximately two-week samples was found to increase significantly with total template count. Both the number of clones called differentially abundant and the false-positive rate were significantly reduced by the beta-binomial model across all healthy-donor time intervals. About 1.1 differentially abundant clones were flagged by the binomial model between technical replicates, whereas about 15 and 18 were flagged over approximately two weeks and four weeks, respectively.

During the collection period, no infections or other immune events were recorded for the healthy donors. To calibrate time-dependent variance in a beta-binomial model of T-cell clone differential abundance, blood repertoires from healthy donors were used as a training cohort. The training cohort was composed of some ten healthy donors, 3 female and 7 male. An age range of roughly 29 to 70 years, with an average of 43 years, was recorded for the donors. Whole blood, obtained from a commercial supplier, was collected from each healthy donor at three time points spaced around 13 days apart. For immunosequencing, genomic DNA was extracted from unsorted whole blood. The sequence derives from a person between 18 and 75 years old in good health. The specimen was blood.

DNA sequence: TGCGCCAGCAGCTTGGACAGCTCCTACAATGAGCAGTTCTTC. Translated, it gives CASSLDSSYNEQFF. This sequence uses TRBV5-1 and TRBJ2-1; no D gene call is confident. The CDR3 contains 14 residues, cysteine and phenylalanine counted. The kept DNA is CDR3 alone, 42 bases in frame from the first base. As encoded in the germline V gene, CDR1 is SGHRS while CDR2 is YFSETQ. Cut back by 0 bases and 0 bases, the V and J ends lie 4 bases apart.